This TCR beta chain was profiled in a study of blood T cell repertoires in COVID-19. Only in-frame clones appear in the TCRdb table, and some are missing; sequencing was by immunoSEQ multiplex PCR. The sample has approximately 200,000 clones; approximately 87% are singletons. The CDR3 has 10 amino acids. Germline values: CDR1 GTSNPN, CDR2 SVGIG (reference sequence). Specimen: peripheral blood. The sequence came from a man aged 55 to 69 who had recovered from COVID-19. This chain connects TRBV30 to TRBJ1-1, with D uncertain. In nucleotides, the CDR3 is TGTGCGGCAGGGAACACTGAAGCTTTCTTT. It is translated as CAAGNTEAFF.